The 17 T cell receptor beta chains below come from one sample, sequenced in a study of identical twins. Via MiXCR, TCRdb re-called the 5' RACE reads, giving one row per CDR3 protein. The sample includes some 590,000 distinct CDR3 sequences, over 8.5% of them seen just once. The data were also submitted as part of a second study, on yellow fever vaccine responses in identical twins.

Sequenced input: PBMCs. Receptor source: a woman aged 18-30 years in good health.

This clonotype was observed a few times. The J gene is TRBJ2-1, the V gene TRBV6-2 or TRBV6-3, with 8 bases identical to TRBD1. The CDR3 length is 14 residues. CDR1 and CDR2 from the germline V gene are MNHEY and SVGEGT. The V segment lost 4 bases and the J segment 9 bases; nucleotides outside the gene matches: 8. For the CDR3, the DNA is TGTGCCAGCAGTTCCCCACGGACAGGGCTTGAGCAGTTCTTC. This encodes CASSSPRTGLEQFF.

At least ten counts were recorded for this clonotype. V gene TRBV28 combines with J gene TRBJ2-7; 7 bases match TRBD1. This CDR3 has 13 residues. Germline V gene data show CDR1 as MDHEN and CDR2 as SYDVKM. Trimming cost V 6 bases and J 4 bases; bases outside gene matches: 6. CDR3 DNA sequence: TGTGCCAGCAGGAGGGGGCTCCGATACGAGCAGTACTTC. Its translation: CASRRGLRYEQYF.

The chain has TRBV29-1 and TRBJ2-7; perhaps TRBD1 as D (6 bases). This CDR3 comprises 11 residues. Trimming took 4 bases from V and 5 from J, leaving 9 bases between them. Germline V gene lookup returns CDR1 SQVTM and CDR2 ANQGSEA. Here the CDR3 DNA reads TGCAGCGTTGTCAGGGGCAACGAGCAGTACTTC. This codes for CSVVRGNEQYF.

This clonotype turned up a few times. One end of the junction varies from germline; a read error may be responsible. This chain joins TRBV7-2 and TRBJ1-4; 7 nucleotides agree with TRBD1. The CDR3 extends over 15 amino acids. The germline V gene has CDR1 SGHTA and CDR2 FQGNSA. The CDR3 DNA sequence: TGTGCCAGCAGCCCAGGGACAGTGGGTAGTGAAAAATTGTTTTTT. Its translation is CASSPGTVGSEKLFF.

About this clonotype: Since the CDR3 does not end with the conserved phenylalanine or tryptophan, this likely comes from a read error. V and J are TRBV7-3 and TRBJ2-5, with TRBD1 matching 7 bases. Germline loops: CDR1 SGHTA, CDR2 FQGTGA. This CDR3 region has 13 residues. V trimming: 4 bases; J trimming: 1 base; junction bases outside the gene matches: 0. This chain's CDR3 is CASSYRGQETQYY. The CDR3 coding sequence is TGTGCCAGCAGCTACAGGGGCCAAGAGACCCAGTACTAC.

This clonotype was recorded at least ten times. The chain joins TRBV6-5 to TRBJ2-3; 10 nucleotides line up with TRBD2. Germline-derived CDR1 and CDR2 are MNHEY and SVGAGI. The CDR3 runs 16 residues. The trim removed 0 bases at V and 0 bases at J, leaving 0 bases unmatched. The CDR3 sequence is CASSYSTSGSTDTQYF. The CDR3 region has the DNA TGTGCCAGCAGTTACTCGACTAGCGGGAGCACAGATACGCAGTATTTT.

This clonotype has just a few counts. The CDR3 spells CASSAQGSREVSYNEQFF. Written as DNA, the CDR3 is TGTGCCAGCAGCGCCCAGGGCTCGAGGGAGGTCTCCTACAATGAGCAGTTCTTC. The chain joins TRBV21-1 to TRBJ2-1; the table calls TRBD2, which could not be checked here. TRBV21-1 is termed a pseudogene. The length of the CDR3 is 18 residues.

This clonotype was seen a handful of times. The gene calls are TRBV15 and TRBJ2-7, with D possibly matching TRBD2 (6 bases). The germline V gene has CDR1 LNHNV and CDR2 YYDKDF (reference sequence). V lost 6 bases, J lost 4 bases, and 13 bases lay in between. The CDR3 contains 13 residues. CDR3 loop: CATRDGSYYEQYF. The CDR3 DNA sequence: TGTGCCACCAGAGACGGGAGCTATTACGAGCAGTACTTC.

This clonotype has at least ten counts. The chain uses TRBV12-3 or TRBV12-4 and TRBJ1-1; D is ambiguous. The CDR3 extends over 12 amino acids. The germline V and J ends were trimmed by 3 bases and 4 bases, with 6 bases remaining between them. In nucleotides, the CDR3 is TGTGCCAGCAGTTTTCCTGGCACTGAAGCTTTCTTT. It yields the protein CASSFPGTEAFF.

This clonotype was seen many times. V and J are TRBV7-2 and TRBJ2-7; D is possibly TRBD1 (6 bases). The V end lost 6 bases, the J end lost 3 bases, and 15 bases lay between the germline ends. The length of the CDR3 is 14 residues. Germline V gives CDR1 SGHTA, CDR2 FQGNSA. CDR3 sequence (DNA): TGTGCCAGCAGTCGACAGGCGAGATTCTACGAGCAGTACTTC. Translating it yields CASSRQARFYEQYF.

The rearrangement links TRBV5-2 to TRBJ2-6; the table calls TRBD1, which could not be checked here. TRBV5-2 is a documented pseudogene. The CDR3 extends over 15 amino acids. CDR3 in DNA: TGTGCCACCACCGGTACAGGATCTGGGGCCAACGTCCTGACTTTC. It yields the protein CATTGTGSGANVLTF.

This clonotype was observed a few times. This CDR3 is CASSLGLGQRGDEQFF. The DNA of the CDR3 is TGCGCCAGCAGCTTGGGATTGGGTCAGAGGGGCGATGAGCAGTTCTTC. The V and J genes are TRBV5-1 and TRBJ2-1; possibly TRBD1 or TRBD2 for D (5 bases each). The germline CDR1 and CDR2 sequences are SGHRS and YFSETQ. This CDR3 region has 16 residues. V was pared by 0 bases and J by 8 bases, with 18 bases between.

This clonotype appeared a few times. This chain connects TRBV29-1 to TRBJ2-7; 8 nucleotides agree with TRBD1. V trimming: 2 bases; J trimming: 6 bases; junction bases outside the gene matches: 9. The CDR3 is made up of 14 amino acids. Germline values: CDR1 SQVTM, CDR2 ANQGSEA. CDR3 protein: CSVELADRDAEQYF. As DNA, the CDR3 is TGCAGCGTTGAATTGGCGGACAGGGACGCCGAGCAGTACTTC.

In its sample, this clonotype was seen a few times. The chain uses TRBV2 and TRBJ1-3; 9 bases line up with TRBD1. Trimming removed 2 bases from V and 2 bases from J; junction bases left unmatched: 10. Germline V CDR1 and CDR2: SNHLY, FYNNEI. There are 18 residues in the CDR3. DNA for the CDR3: TGTGCCAGCAGTGAAAGGGACAGGGTTTCCACCACTGGAAACACCATATATTTT. Translated: CASSERDRVSTTGNTIYF.

This clonotype was recorded at least ten times. The rearrangement joins TRBV2 to TRBJ1-4; 7 positions match TRBD1. With 7 bases clipped from V and 5 bases from J, the junction kept 7 bases outside the gene matches. This CDR3 is 14 amino acids long. Germline CDR1 and CDR2: SNHLY and FYNNEI. DNA of the CDR3: TGTGCCAGCAAATTGAGGGGGCTGAATGAAAAACTGTTTTTT. It codes for CASKLRGLNEKLFF.

V gene TRBV20-1 combines with J gene TRBJ2-3; 7 nucleotides align to TRBD2. The CDR3 length is 14 residues. V shed 2 bases, J shed 5 bases, and the junction held 7 bases outside the gene matches. CDR1 and CDR2 (germline): DFQATT, SNEGSKA (reference sequence). The CDR3 DNA reads as TGCAGTGCTAGATCCGGGACTATGGGAGATACGCAGTATTTT. It yields the protein CSARSGTMGDTQYF.

The chain couples TRBV19 to TRBJ2-7; TRBD1 aligns across 9 bases. V lost 1 base and J lost 5; bases outside the gene matches: 6. This CDR3 has 15 amino acids. CDR1 and CDR2 from the germline V gene are LNHDA and SQIVND (reference sequence). The CDR3 sequence is CASSIVGTGIHEQYF. Written as DNA, the CDR3 is TGTGCCAGTAGTATAGTGGGGACAGGGATCCACGAGCAGTACTTC. The whole variable domain, remainder taken from reference TRBV19 and TRBJ2-7, is DGGITQSPKYLFRKEGQNVTLSCEQNLNHDAMYWYRQDPGQGLRLIYYSQIVNDFQKGDIAEGYSVSREKKESFPLTVTSAQKNPTAFYLCASSIVGTGIHEQYFGPGTRLTVT.